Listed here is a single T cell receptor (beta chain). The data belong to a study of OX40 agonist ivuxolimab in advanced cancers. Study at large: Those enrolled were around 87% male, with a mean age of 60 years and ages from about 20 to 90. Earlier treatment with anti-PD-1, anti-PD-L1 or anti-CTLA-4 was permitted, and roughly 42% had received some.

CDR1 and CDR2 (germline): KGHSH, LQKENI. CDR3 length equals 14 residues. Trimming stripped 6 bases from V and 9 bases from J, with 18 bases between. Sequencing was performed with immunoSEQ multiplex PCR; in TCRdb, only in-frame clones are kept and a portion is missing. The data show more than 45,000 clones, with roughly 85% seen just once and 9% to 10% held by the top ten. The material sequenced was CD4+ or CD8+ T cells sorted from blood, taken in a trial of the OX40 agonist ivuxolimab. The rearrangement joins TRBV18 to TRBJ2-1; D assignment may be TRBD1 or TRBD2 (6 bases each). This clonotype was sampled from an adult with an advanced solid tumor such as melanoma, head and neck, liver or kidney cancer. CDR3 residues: CASSFHEGGAEQFF. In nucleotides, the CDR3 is TGTGCCAGCTCCTTCCACGAGGGGGGAGCTGAGCAGTTCTTC.